This T cell receptor (beta chain) stems from a study of T cells expressing NK-cell markers. The overall study: Source material for TCR beta repertoires consisted of sorted CD3+CD56+NKG2C+, CD3+CD56+NKG2C- and CD3+CD56-NKG2C+ T cells.

On this clonotype itself: Its antigen is still unknown.

Overall study results and limits: Topping the CD3+CD56-NKG2C+ fraction as well were these clonotypes, in a handful of donors. The study found dominant NKG2C+ clonotypes at about 1.0-7.0% of CD8+ T cells in about six donors.

In germline, CDR1 is GTSNPN, CDR2 SVGIG (reference sequence). The CDR3 has 14 residues. Making the TCR beta cDNA relied on 5'RACE template switching with UMIs. TCRdb re-called the 5' RACE reads and gives one entry per CDR3 protein, without DNA. Its table lists about 260,000 distinct CDR3 sequences. The rearrangement uses TRBV30 and TRBJ2-1; TCRdb returns TRBD2, unconfirmable since there is no DNA. The receptor comes from a man aged 18 to 30 in good health. The sequenced sample consisted of blood T cells: a sorted CD56 or NKG2C T cell subset, CD4+ or CD8+ T cells, or bulk PBMC T cells (not recorded which). CDR3 region: CAWRLAGSYNEQFF.